This T cell receptor beta chain was documented in a study of cytomegalovirus exposure and HLA in healthy donors (dated by TCRdb to about 2017). General notes on the study: An earlier analysis of more than 550 of the donors reported 276 Gb of sequence data and around 120 million unique TCR beta sequences obtained from approximately 180 million T cells. Roughly 5 DR-DQ haplotypes were handled as single units for association and clustering, since linkage in the cohort was strong. Among about 370 genotyped donors of the cohort, an average of approximately 240,000 unique TCR beta nucleotide sequences was sequenced per donor, of which 15% to 20% were non-productive. High-throughput TCR immunosequencing, statistical association of individual TCRs with disease status, and machine learning were combined to predict cytomegalovirus infection status. All discovery cohort repertoires had been generated using a single sequencing platform. A separate validation cohort of about 110 different subjects was used in addition to the 666-subject first cohort. About 280 gigabases of sequencing data and tens of millions of unique TCR sequences were included in an early release covering about 700 HLA-typed donors. The study used immunosequencing to profile the T cell repertoires of 600 to 850 subjects and linked those repertoires to cytomegalovirus serostatus. Donor age, sex, ethnicity and CMV serostatus were compiled together with the repertoire data. The number of donors typed differed by locus, with roughly 620-630 for A, B, C, DRB1 and DQB1, approximately 500 for DQA1, approximately 580 for DPA1, and some 470 for DPB1. A later analysis re-analyzed previously published TCR beta repertoires from 666 donors and added high-resolution HLA genotyping to study TCR occurrence patterns. In a later genetic analysis, genome-wide SNP genotypes for about three fifths of the roughly 670 donors were used, and that subset was treated as a discovery cohort. The study was designed to test whether signatures of past pathogen exposure could be identified by cataloging public T cell receptors. Of the approximately 400 genotyped donors, about 80% fell in the genetic ancestry cluster associated with self-reported Caucasian donors. Rather than drawing on any new phenotypic data, the later analysis identified candidate immune exposures from TCR beta sequences and the way those sequences occurred across donors. Both class I and class II loci were covered by HLA typing, at four-digit resolution. To decide whether each TCR beta V gene segment behaved as functional or pseudogenic, an earlier analysis of some 600 of the donors relied on high-throughput TCR beta sequencing. General conclusions and limits of the study: In the study, about 150 TCR beta chains were listed as associated with cytomegalovirus. While some public TCRs were present in many individuals, most TCR sequences turned up only very rarely across donors. Because HLA typing was missing for some donors at each locus, association tests included only the typed subset. A further reported finding was that TCR beta sequences accurately predicted the HLA-A and HLA-B alleles for most subjects in the first cohort. When HLA alleles, especially DR and DQ, strongly co-occurred, TCR associations were difficult to assign to individual alleles. The presence/absence analyses assumed that sequencing depth was roughly uniform across donors, and that assumption may not be true. Cytomegalovirus status was reported to be diagnosed by the classifier with high specificity and sensitivity in both the original and validation cohorts. It was suggested by the authors that the approach could potentially be generalized to other disease states and immunological phenotypes. Correlated functional status among segregating V segments might be attributable to linkage disequilibrium, but an unknown experimental factor could not be ruled out. The sequencing pipeline was judged likely to have produced a cluster of highly shared sequence variants as a technical artifact. CMV serostatus was the only immune exposure information available for the cohort. In this cohort, only TCR beta chains were sequenced, and detectable features were limited by the absence of alpha or paired-chain data. In an earlier analysis of fewer than 700 of the donors, most TCR beta V segments appeared in productive rearrangements about 90% or about 30% of the time, broadly matching IMGT annotations. The earlier analysis of approximately 590 of the donors excluded roughly 17 rarely observed V segments, including chromosome 9 orphons, because counts were too low. In a later analysis, several top co-occurrence clusters were reported to appear linked to parvovirus B19, influenza, CMV and Epstein-Barr virus. In a later analysis, the rate of TCR association differed among HLA loci, with DRB1 alleles having the most associated TCRs and HLA-C alleles having the fewest. The 87-base-pair reads could not distinguish some IMGT-functional V segments, including TRBV6-2 and TRBV6-3, so those segments were excluded. A few of the identified cytomegalovirus-associated TCR beta chains were confirmed in vitro to be specific for cytomegalovirus antigens. Compared with equally common non-associated chains, HLA-associated TCR beta chains in a later analysis were more clonally expanded and had lower generation probabilities. In a later analysis, most CMV-associated TCR beta chains were found to appear HLA-restricted, with HLA associations seemingly driven largely by CMV exposure. A later genetic analysis associated a missense DCLRE1C variant with V-gene and J-gene trimming of TCR beta chains, and an independent cohort replicated the association. A later genetic analysis reported fewer N-insertions in productive TCRs among donors in an Asian-associated ancestry cluster than the roughly 700-donor mean. A later analysis associated 15,000 or so TCR beta sequences with specific HLA alleles at a false discovery rate of 0.05.

The germline V gene provides CDR1 MDHEN and CDR2 SYDVKM. CDR3 length: 14 amino acids, cysteine to phenylalanine. Left in the record is the CDR3 DNA by itself, 42 bases read in frame from the first base. Deletion took 7 bases off V and 0 bases off J, with a span of 12 bases between the germline ends. The library relied on the immunoSEQ multiplex PCR assay. For the multiplex PCR, a mixture combining 60 forward primers for TCR Vbeta segments and 13 reverse primers for TCR Jbeta segments was used. A multiplex PCR assay on genomic DNA amplified the CDR3 region of rearranged TCR beta genes. Amplified TCR beta libraries were sequenced as 87-base-pair reads on the Illumina HiSeq System. For the original study's pipeline: In a later analysis, roughly 80 million unique TCR beta chains were counted across the 500 to 850 repertoires, and some 10 million of these chains were shared by at least two donors. Raw reads were error-corrected and collapsed into unique sequences with a nearest-neighbor algorithm that merged closely related sequences to remove PCR and sequencing errors. CDR3 sequences were aligned to IMGT reference sequences to assign V, D and J gene segments. For a sequence to be retained, a match of at least six nucleotides was required to both a V gene segment and a J gene segment. A rearrangement was called productive if the CDR3 had no stop codons and remained in frame with V and J, and every other rearrangement was called non-productive. Following IMGT convention, CDR3 was defined as the stretch from the second conserved V-encoded cysteine to the conserved J-encoded phenylalanine. In an earlier analysis of approximately 500 of the donors, sequences lacking an unambiguous match to a single V gene segment were excluded. In an earlier analysis of roughly 600 of the donors, a V segment was called functional when productive rearrangements were above 56.7%, and segregating when the standard deviation between donors exceeded 5%. A statistical classification framework was developed to diagnose cytomegalovirus status using the catalog of TCR beta chain sequences. A later analysis assigned V and J genes by comparing TCR nucleotide sequences with IMGT/GENE-DB human TR gene sequences. A later analysis assigned CDR3 sequences and most-parsimonious VDJ recombination scenarios with the TCRdist pipeline. In a later analysis, each TCR beta chain was defined by its CDR3 amino acid sequence together with its V-gene family, and reads lacking a unique V-gene family were excluded. As a way to deal with suspected cross-contamination and a sequencing artifact, a later analysis dropped 640 or so nucleotide sequences that were highly shared and had low generation probability. For each public chain, a later analysis derived a clonal expansion index from normalized ranks of inferred template counts within each repertoire. Generation probabilities in a later analysis came from a VDJ recombination model fitted to out-of-frame rearrangements, and those results were checked against IGoR. In a later analysis, hypergeometric tests were used to score TCR-TCR, TCR-HLA and TCR-CMV co-occurrence, with a repertoire-size bias correction applied to TCR pairs. A later analysis estimated false discovery rates by permuting HLA or CMV assignments 20 times. In a later analysis, co-occurring TCRs were grouped using DBSCAN, and TCRdist sequence similarity was added for clustering within HLA-allele-positive subsets. Repertoires with fewer than 30,000 or more than 120,000 public chains, plus five repertoires with anomalous nucleotide sharing, were excluded from co-occurrence clustering. The table was pulled from immuneACCESS by TCRdb, which kept in-frame rearrangements only. Such tables lose some clones; where checked, under half of the loss comes from unresolved V genes, and the rest has no known cause. The D gene and trimming were derived from the DNA, and the V and J assignments and clone size from that table. The sample table contains 80,000 to 95,000 clones; only one count was recorded for approximately 85% of them. In total, the top ten clones hold roughly 5.5% of the sample.

Points on this clone: Its antigen specificity is not known. Base qualities are missing; no much larger clone stands one base away.

The cohort consisted of 650 to 700 healthy bone marrow donors. At the time of sampling, every cohort member was nominally healthy, though immune exposures that went unrecorded were likely present. The donor tested CMV seropositive, placing the donor among the 310 or so seropositive members of the cohort. A peripheral blood sample was provided by each donor, and peripheral blood mononuclear cells were used for TCR beta sequencing. Genomic DNA extraction from the blood cell samples was performed with the Qiagen DNeasy Blood Extraction Kit. Material: PBMCs. The TCR comes from a woman aged 18-30 years in good health and CMV-seropositive. The rearranged segments are TRBV28 and TRBJ2-5, with no confidently assigned D gene. The DNA sequence is as follows: TGTGCCAGCACCAAATCGGAGTACCAAGAGACCCAGTACTTC. Its amino acids are CASTKSEYQETQYF.